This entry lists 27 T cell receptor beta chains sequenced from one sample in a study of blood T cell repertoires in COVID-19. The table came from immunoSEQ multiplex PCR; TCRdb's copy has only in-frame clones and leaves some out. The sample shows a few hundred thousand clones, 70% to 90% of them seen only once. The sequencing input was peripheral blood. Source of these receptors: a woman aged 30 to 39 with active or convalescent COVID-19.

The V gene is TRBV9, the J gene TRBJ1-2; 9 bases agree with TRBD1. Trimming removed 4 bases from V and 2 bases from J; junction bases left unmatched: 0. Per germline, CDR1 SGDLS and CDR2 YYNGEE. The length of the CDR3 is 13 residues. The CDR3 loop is CASSTGGNYGYTF. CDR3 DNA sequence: TGTGCCAGCAGCACAGGGGGCAACTATGGCTACACCTTC. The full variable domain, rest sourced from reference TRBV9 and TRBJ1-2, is DSGVTQTPKHLITATGQRVTLRCSPRSGDLSVYWYQQSLDQGLQFLIQYYNGEERAKGNILERFSAQQFPDLHSELNLSSLELGDSALYFCASSTGGNYGYTFGSGTRLTVV.

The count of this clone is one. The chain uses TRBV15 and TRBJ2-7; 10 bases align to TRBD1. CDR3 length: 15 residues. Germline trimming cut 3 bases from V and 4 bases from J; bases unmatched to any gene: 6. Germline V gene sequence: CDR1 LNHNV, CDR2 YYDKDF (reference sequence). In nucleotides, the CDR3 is TGTGCCACCAGCAGCCGGGACAGGGGTACTTACGAGCAGTACTTC. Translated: CATSSRDRGTYEQYF. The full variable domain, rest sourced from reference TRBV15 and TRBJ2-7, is DAMVIQNPRYQVTQFGKPVTLSCSQTLNHNVMYWYQQKSSQAPKLLFHYYDKDFNNEADTPDNFQSRRPNTSFCFLDIRSPGLGDTAMYLCATSSRDRGTYEQYFGPGTRLTVT.

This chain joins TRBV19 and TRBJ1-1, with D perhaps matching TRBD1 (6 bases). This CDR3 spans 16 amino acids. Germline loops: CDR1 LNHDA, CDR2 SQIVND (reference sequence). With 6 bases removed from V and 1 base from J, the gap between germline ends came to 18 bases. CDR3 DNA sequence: TGTGCCAGTAGACCGACAGGCCGAACAAGGAACACTGAAGCTTTCTTT. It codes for CASRPTGRTRNTEAFF.

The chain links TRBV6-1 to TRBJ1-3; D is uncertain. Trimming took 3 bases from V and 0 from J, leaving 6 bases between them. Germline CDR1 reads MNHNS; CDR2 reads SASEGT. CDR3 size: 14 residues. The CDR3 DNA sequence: TGTGCCAGCAGTGAGTCCAGCTCTGGAAACACCATATATTTT. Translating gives CASSESSSGNTIYF.

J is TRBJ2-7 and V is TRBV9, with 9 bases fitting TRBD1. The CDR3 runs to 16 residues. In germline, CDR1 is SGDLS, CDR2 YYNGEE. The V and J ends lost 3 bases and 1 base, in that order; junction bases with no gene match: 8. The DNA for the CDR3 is TGTGCCAGCAGCGAGGAAGGGGGACAGGGATCCTACGAGCAGTACTTC. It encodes CASSEEGGQGSYEQYF.

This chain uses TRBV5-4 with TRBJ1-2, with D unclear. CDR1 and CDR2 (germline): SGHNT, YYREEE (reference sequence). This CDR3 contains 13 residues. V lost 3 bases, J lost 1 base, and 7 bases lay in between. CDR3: CASSSSSNYGYTF. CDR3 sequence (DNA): TGTGCCAGCAGCTCGTCGAGTAACTATGGCTACACCTTC.

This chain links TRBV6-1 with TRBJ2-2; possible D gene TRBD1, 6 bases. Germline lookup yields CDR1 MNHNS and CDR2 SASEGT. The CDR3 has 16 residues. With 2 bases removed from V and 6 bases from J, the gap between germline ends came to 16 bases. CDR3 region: CASSELNRVPPGELFF. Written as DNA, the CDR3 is TGTGCCAGCAGTGAACTTAACAGGGTACCCCCCGGGGAGCTGTTTTTT.

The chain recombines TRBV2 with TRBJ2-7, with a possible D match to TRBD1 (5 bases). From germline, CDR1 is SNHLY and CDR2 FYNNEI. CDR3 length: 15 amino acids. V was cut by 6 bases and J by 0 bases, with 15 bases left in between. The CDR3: CASSAPRQSSYEQYF. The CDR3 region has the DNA TGTGCCAGCAGCGCCCCTCGACAGAGCTCCTACGAGCAGTACTTC.

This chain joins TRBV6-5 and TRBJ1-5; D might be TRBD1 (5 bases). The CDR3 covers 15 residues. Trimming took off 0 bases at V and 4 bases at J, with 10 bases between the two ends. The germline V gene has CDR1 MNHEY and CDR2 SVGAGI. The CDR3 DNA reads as TGTGCCAGCAGTTACTCGGTGGGGGGAAATCAGCCCCAGCATTTT. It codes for CASSYSVGGNQPQHF.

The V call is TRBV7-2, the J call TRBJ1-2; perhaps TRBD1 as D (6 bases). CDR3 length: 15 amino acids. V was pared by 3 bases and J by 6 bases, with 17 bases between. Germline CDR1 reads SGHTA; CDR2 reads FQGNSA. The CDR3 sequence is CASSFQTQTGHGYTF. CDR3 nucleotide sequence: TGTGCCAGCAGCTTTCAGACCCAAACAGGGCATGGCTACACCTTC.

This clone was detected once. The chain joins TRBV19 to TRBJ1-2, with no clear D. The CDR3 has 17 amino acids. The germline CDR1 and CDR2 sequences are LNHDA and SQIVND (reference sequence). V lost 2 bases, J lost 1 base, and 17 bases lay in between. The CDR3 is CASSISGVRRINYGYTF. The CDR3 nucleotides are TGTGCCAGTAGTATAAGCGGGGTCCGCCGAATTAACTATGGCTACACCTTC.

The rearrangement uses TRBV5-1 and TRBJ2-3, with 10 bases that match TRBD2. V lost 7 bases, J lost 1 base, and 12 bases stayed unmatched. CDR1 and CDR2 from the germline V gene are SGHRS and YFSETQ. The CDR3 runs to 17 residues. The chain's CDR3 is CASYERGGQVGTDTQYF. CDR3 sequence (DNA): TGCGCCAGCTACGAGCGGGGGGGCCAGGTGGGCACAGATACGCAGTATTTT.

CDR3 region: CASRYRQGPLGNQPQHF. Here the CDR3 DNA reads TGTGCCAGCAGGTACCGACAGGGCCCGTTAGGCAATCAGCCCCAGCATTTT. The chain carries TRBV2 and TRBJ1-5; 7 bases are a match to TRBD1. Germline CDR1 and CDR2: SNHLY and FYNNEI. With 6 bases clipped from V and 2 bases from J, the junction kept 13 bases outside the gene matches. This CDR3 is 17 amino acids long.

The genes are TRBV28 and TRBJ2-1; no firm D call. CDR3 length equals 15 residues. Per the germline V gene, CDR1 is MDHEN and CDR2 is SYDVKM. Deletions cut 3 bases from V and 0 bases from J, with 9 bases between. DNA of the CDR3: TGTGCCAGCAGTTTGTCAGGAAGCTCCTACAATGAGCAGTTCTTC. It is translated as CASSLSGSSYNEQFF.

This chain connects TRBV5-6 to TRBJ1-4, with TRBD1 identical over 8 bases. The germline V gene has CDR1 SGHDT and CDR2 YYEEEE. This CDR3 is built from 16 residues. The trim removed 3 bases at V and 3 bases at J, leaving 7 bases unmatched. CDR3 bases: TGTGCCAGCAGCTGGGTCACAGGGGGAGCTAATGAAAAACTGTTTTTT. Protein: CASSWVTGGANEKLFF.

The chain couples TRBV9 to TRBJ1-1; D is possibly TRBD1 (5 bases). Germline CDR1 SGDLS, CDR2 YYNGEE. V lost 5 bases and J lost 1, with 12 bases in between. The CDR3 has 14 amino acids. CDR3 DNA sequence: TGTGCCAGCAGACCTTCAGGGTCGAACACTGAAGCTTTCTTT. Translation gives CASRPSGSNTEAFF. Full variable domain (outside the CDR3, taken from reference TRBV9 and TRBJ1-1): DSGVTQTPKHLITATGQRVTLRCSPRSGDLSVYWYQQSLDQGLQFLIQYYNGEERAKGNILERFSAQQFPDLHSELNLSSLELGDSALYFCASRPSGSNTEAFFGQGTRLTVV.

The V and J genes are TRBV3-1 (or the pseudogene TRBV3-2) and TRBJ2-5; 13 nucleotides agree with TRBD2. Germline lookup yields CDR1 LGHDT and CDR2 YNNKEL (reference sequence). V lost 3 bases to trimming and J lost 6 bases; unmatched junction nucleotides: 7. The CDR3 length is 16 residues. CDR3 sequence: CASSQDTSGGAQTQYF. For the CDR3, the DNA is TGTGCCAGCAGCCAGGACACTAGCGGGGGGGCCCAGACCCAGTACTTC.

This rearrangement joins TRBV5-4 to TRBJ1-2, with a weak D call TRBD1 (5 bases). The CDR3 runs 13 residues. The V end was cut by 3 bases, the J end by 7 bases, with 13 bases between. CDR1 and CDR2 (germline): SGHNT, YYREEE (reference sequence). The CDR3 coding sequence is TGTGCCAGCAGCTCAGCGGGGCTAACTGGCTACACCTTC. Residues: CASSSAGLTGYTF.

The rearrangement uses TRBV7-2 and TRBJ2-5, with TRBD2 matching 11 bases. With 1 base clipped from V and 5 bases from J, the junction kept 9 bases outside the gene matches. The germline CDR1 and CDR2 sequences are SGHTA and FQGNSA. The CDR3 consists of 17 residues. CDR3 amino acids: CASSLGRLAGSGETQYF. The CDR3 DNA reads TGTGCCAGCAGCTTAGGGAGACTAGCGGGGTCCGGGGAGACCCAGTACTTC.

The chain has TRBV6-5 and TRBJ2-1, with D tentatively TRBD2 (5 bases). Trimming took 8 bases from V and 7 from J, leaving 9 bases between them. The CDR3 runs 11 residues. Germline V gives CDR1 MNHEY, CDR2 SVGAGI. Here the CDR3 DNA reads TGTGCCAGCGGAGGAAAGAATGAGCAGTTCTTC. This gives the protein CASGGKNEQFF.

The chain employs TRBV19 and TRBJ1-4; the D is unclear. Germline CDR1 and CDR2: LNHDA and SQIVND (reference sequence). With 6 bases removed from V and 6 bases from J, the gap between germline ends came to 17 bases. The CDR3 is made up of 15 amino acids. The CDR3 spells CASSPPQVWHEKLFF. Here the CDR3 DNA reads TGTGCCAGTAGCCCCCCGCAGGTTTGGCATGAAAAACTGTTTTTT.

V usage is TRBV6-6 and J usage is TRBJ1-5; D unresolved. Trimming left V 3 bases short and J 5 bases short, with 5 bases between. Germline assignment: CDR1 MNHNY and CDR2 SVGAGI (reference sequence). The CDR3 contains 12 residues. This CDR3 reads CASSYPDQPQHF. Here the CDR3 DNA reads TGTGCCAGCAGTTATCCGGATCAGCCCCAGCATTTT.

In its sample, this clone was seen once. The CDR3 spells CASSRPGQGLQETQYF. The CDR3 DNA reads as TGTGCCAGCAGCCGACCGGGACAGGGTTTACAAGAGACCCAGTACTTC. The J gene is TRBJ2-5, the V gene TRBV6-6, with 9 nucleotides matching TRBD1. Germline V gene lookup returns CDR1 MNHNY and CDR2 SVGAGI (reference sequence). The junction had 10 bases not matched to a gene; V was cut back by 6 bases and J by 2 bases. This CDR3 region has 16 residues.

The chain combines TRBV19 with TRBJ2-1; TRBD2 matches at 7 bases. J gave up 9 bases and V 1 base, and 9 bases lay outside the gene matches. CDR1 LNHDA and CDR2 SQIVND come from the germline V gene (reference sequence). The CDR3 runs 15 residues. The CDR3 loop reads CASSIAGGAWFEQFF. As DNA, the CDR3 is TGTGCCAGTAGTATAGCGGGGGGTGCCTGGTTTGAGCAGTTCTTC. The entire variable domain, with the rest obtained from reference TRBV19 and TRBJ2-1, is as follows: DGGITQSPKYLFRKEGQNVTLSCEQNLNHDAMYWYRQDPGQGLRLIYYSQIVNDFQKGDIAEGYSVSREKKESFPLTVTSAQKNPTAFYLCASSIAGGAWFEQFFGPGTRLTVL.

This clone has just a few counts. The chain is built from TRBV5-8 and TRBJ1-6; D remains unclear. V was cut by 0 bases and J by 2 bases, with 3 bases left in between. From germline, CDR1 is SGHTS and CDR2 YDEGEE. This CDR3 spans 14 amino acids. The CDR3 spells CASSLAAYNSPLHF. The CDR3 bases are TGTGCCAGCAGCTTGGCGGCCTATAATTCACCCCTCCACTTT.

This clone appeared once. The CDR3 sequence: CATSRAGQSSYNSPLHF. CDR3 in DNA: TGTGCCACCAGCAGAGCGGGACAGAGCTCCTATAATTCACCCCTCCACTTT. The J gene is TRBJ1-6, the V gene TRBV15; 7 nucleotides agree with TRBD1. The V and J ends lost 1 base and 0 bases, in that order; junction bases with no gene match: 3. The CDR3 covers 17 residues. Germline values: CDR1 LNHNV, CDR2 YYDKDF (reference sequence).

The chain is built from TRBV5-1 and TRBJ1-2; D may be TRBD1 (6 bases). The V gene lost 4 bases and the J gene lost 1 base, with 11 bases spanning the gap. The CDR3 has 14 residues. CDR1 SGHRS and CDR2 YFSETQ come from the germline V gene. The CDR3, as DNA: TGCGCCAGCAGCCCCGGACAGAATAACTATGGCTACACCTTC. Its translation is CASSPGQNNYGYTF.